A selection of T cell receptor beta chains follows, all from one sample in a study of blood T cell repertoires in COVID-19. Libraries were prepared by immunoSEQ multiplex PCR; TCRdb keeps only in-frame clonotypes and omits some of them. In the table there are about 350,000 clones, roughly 87% of which are singletons. Sequenced: PBMCs or T cells enriched from blood (not recorded which). The receptor set was obtained from a woman aged 30 to 39 who had recovered from COVID-19. Each CDR3 is given with its conserved first and last residue. The order of the fields is D gene, clone size, V gene, J gene, CDR3 protein, CDR3 DNA. D genes are given only for firm matches. Where a row states a size, it is once, few, many or the class of an expanded clone; other rows omit it.

>-|-|TRBV19|TRBJ1-6
CASSAHRENSPLHF
TGTGCCAGTAGTGCGCATAGAGAGAATTCACCCCTCCACTTT
>-|-|TRBV7-6|TRBJ2-5
CASSPRLETQYF
TGTGCCAGCAGCCCACGACTAGAGACCCAGTACTTC
>-|-|TRBV5-1|TRBJ1-4
CASSLSDRSNEKLFF
TGCGCCAGCAGCTTGTCAGACAGATCTAATGAAAAACTGTTTTTT
>-|once|TRBV19|TRBJ1-2
CASSINRGHSDGYTF
TGTGCCAGTAGTATTAACCGGGGACATTCGGATGGCTACACCTTC
>-|-|TRBV7-9|TRBJ1-2
CASSSGQGLDYGYTF
TGTGCCAGCAGCAGTGGGCAGGGGTTGGACTATGGCTACACCTTC
>-|-|TRBV11-2|TRBJ2-1
CASSRRDEQFF
TGTGCCAGCAGCCGTCGAGATGAGCAGTTCTTC
>-|-|TRBV29-1|TRBJ2-7
CSVRVGGLYEQYF
TGCAGCGTTCGGGTAGGCGGACTCTACGAGCAGTACTTC
>TRBD1|-|TRBV12-3/TRBV12-4|TRBJ1-3
CASTLQGRNTIYF
TGTGCCAGCACCCTACAGGGGAGAAACACCATATATTTT
>TRBD1|-|TRBV28|TRBJ2-1
CASSLYQGQGADNEQFF
TGTGCCAGCAGTTTATACCAGGGACAGGGGGCGGACAATGAGCAGTTCTTC
>TRBD2|few|TRBV6-6|TRBJ2-7
CASSPTGTSGTSSYEQYF
TGTGCCAGCAGTCCAACCGGGACTAGCGGGACGAGCTCCTACGAGCAGTACTTC
>TRBD1|medium-sized|TRBV11-2|TRBJ1-2
CASSLTTGTGGGGYTF
TGTGCCAGCAGCTTGACAACCGGGACAGGGGGCGGAGGCTACACCTTC
>TRBD1|-|TRBV6-5|TRBJ1-2
CASSYSDRGGNGYTF
TGTGCCAGCAGTTACTCGGACAGGGGAGGGAATGGCTACACCTTC
>-|-|TRBV6-5|TRBJ1-1
CASSLRNTEAFF
TGTGCCAGCAGTCTAAGGAACACTGAAGCTTTCTTT
>-|-|TRBV11-2|TRBJ1-1
CASSEVRRNTEAFF
TGTGCCAGCAGCGAAGTGAGGAGGAACACTGAAGCTTTCTTT
>-|-|TRBV24-1|TRBJ2-3
CATSARGNTDTQYF
TGTGCCACCAGTGCCCGGGGGAACACAGATACGCAGTATTTT
>TRBD1|-|TRBV6-5|TRBJ1-1
CASSYRGVGGFTEAFF
TGTGCCAGCAGTTACCGGGGAGTAGGGGGCTTCACTGAAGCTTTCTTT
>TRBD2|-|TRBV20-1|TRBJ2-7
CSASRAGLAGGPGEQYF
TGCAGTGCTAGTAGGGCCGGACTAGCGGGGGGGCCGGGCGAGCAGTACTTC
>-|-|TRBV18|TRBJ1-4
CASSVDTPTNEKLFF
TGTGCCAGCTCAGTGGACACTCCAACTAATGAAAAACTGTTTTTT
>-|-|TRBV15|TRBJ1-2
CATSRDRVDDGYTF
TGTGCCACCAGCAGAGACAGGGTCGATGATGGCTACACCTTC
>TRBD2|-|TRBV6-2/TRBV6-3|TRBJ2-1
CASSYPGLAGGASSYNEQFF
TGTGCCAGCAGTTACCCGGGACTAGCGGGGGGGGCGAGCTCCTACAATGAGCAGTTCTTC
>TRBD1|once|TRBV27|TRBJ2-1
CASSKKADRAHNEQFF
TGTGCCAGCAGTAAAAAGGCGGACAGGGCGCACAATGAGCAGTTCTTC
>-|-|TRBV28|TRBJ2-7
CASSLWGSRDYEQYF
TGTGCCAGCAGTTTATGGGGGAGTCGGGACTACGAGCAGTACTTC
>TRBD1|-|TRBV7-2|TRBJ2-3
CASSPDRGLTDTQYF
TGTGCCAGCAGCCCCGACAGGGGGCTCACAGATACGCAGTATTTT
>TRBD1|-|TRBV5-1|TRBJ2-3
CASSRGTGRDTQYF
TGCGCCAGCAGCCGGGGGACAGGGCGGGATACGCAGTATTTT
>TRBD1|-|TRBV25-1|TRBJ1-4
CASRDQGAGEKLFF
TGTGCCAGCAGGGACCAGGGGGCCGGAGAAAAACTGTTTTTT
>-|-|TRBV5-4|TRBJ1-1
CASSGPPLPQQGAFEAFF
TGTGCCAGCAGCGGGCCCCCTCTACCCCAACAGGGCGCCTTTGAAGCTTTCTTT
>-|-|TRBV6-4|TRBJ1-5
CASSAYGGFGQPQHF
TGTGCCAGCAGTGCCTACGGGGGTTTTGGTCAGCCCCAGCATTTT
>TRBD1|-|TRBV18|TRBJ2-7
CASSTSGTGVIEQYF
TGTGCCAGCTCAACTTCCGGGACAGGAGTAATTGAGCAGTACTTC
>-|-|TRBV25-1|TRBJ1-3
CASNSGVNSGNTIYF
TGTGCCAGCAATTCTGGAGTCAACTCTGGAAACACCATATATTTT
>-|-|TRBV5-1|TRBJ2-5
CASSGGTQGGTQYF
TGCGCCAGCAGCGGAGGAACCCAGGGGGGGACCCAGTACTTC
>TRBD1|-|TRBV5-1|TRBJ2-1
CASSQFTGGSEQFF
TGCGCCAGCAGCCAATTTACAGGGGGCAGTGAGCAGTTCTTC
>-|-|TRBV19|TRBJ1-5
CASRRQLQPQHF
TGTGCCAGTAGGCGACAGCTACAGCCCCAGCATTTT
>-|-|TRBV21-1|TRBJ2-6
CAGRDRFTGANVLTF
TGTGCCGGACGGGACAGGTTTACTGGGGCCAACGTCCTGACTTTC
>-|-|TRBV5-1|TRBJ2-5
CASSPRGEETQYF
TGCGCCAGCAGCCCACGGGGAGAAGAGACCCAGTACTTC
>-|-|TRBV27|TRBJ2-7
CASSTNRDTNIYEQYF
TGTGCCAGCAGCACCAACCGGGACACAAACATATACGAGCAGTACTTC
>-|few|TRBV28|TRBJ1-2
CASLTGLFNRGGYTF
TGTGCCAGCCTTACGGGACTTTTCAACCGGGGTGGCTACACCTTC
>TRBD1|-|TRBV7-9|TRBJ2-1
CASSRDRGDGNEQFF
TGTGCCAGCAGCCGAGACAGGGGCGATGGCAATGAGCAGTTCTTC
>TRBD1|few|TRBV9|TRBJ1-4
CASSARDRQLFF
TGTGCCAGCAGCGCCCGGGACAGACAACTGTTTTTT
>-|once|TRBV5-1|TRBJ1-2
CASSFDSIYGYTF
TGCGCCAGCAGCTTCGACAGTATTTATGGCTACACCTTC